These T cell receptor beta chains were read from a single sample in a study of cytomegalovirus exposure and HLA in healthy donors. Sequencing used immunoSEQ multiplex PCR; TCRdb keeps in-frame clones, though not all of them. The sample yields approximately 110,000 clones, approximately 80% seen once. Material: PBMCs. These receptors came from a woman aged 18-29 years in good health and CMV-seronegative. Each CDR3 is given with its conserved first and last residue. The order of the fields is J gene, clone size, D gene, V gene, CDR3 DNA, CDR3 protein. A D gene is named only where the DNA matches it firmly. Expanded clones are given a class, and other clones once, few, many or no size at all.

>TRBJ2-1|.|TRBD2|TRBV4-1
TGCGCCAGCAGCCAACCTACTAGCGGGAGTAAGAATGAGCAGTTCTTC
CASSQPTSGSKNEQFF
>TRBJ2-3|once|.|TRBV7-9
TGTGCCAGCAGCTTTCGACCGGGAGAGCCAGATACGCAGTATTTT
CASSFRPGEPDTQYF
>TRBJ2-3|.|TRBD2|TRBV18
TGTGCCAGCTCATCGATCAGACTAGCGCGGGAAGATACGCAGTATTTT
CASSSIRLAREDTQYF
>TRBJ1-1|.|.|TRBV7-9
TGTGCCAGCAGCTTAGGCGTTTCCACTGAAGCTTTCTTT
CASSLGVSTEAFF
>TRBJ2-3|few|.|TRBV29-1
TGCAGCGTTGGGACTATCACAGATACGCAGTATTTT
CSVGTITDTQYF
>TRBJ2-1|.|TRBD2|TRBV28
TGTGCCAGCATTAGCGGGAGGGGTTACAATGAGCAGTTCTTC
CASISGRGYNEQFF
>TRBJ2-3|.|TRBD2|TRBV5-6
TGTGCCAGCAGCAACAACCGACTAGCGGGAGGTTCTAGCACAGATACGCAGTATTTT
CASSNNRLAGGSSTDTQYF
>TRBJ2-7|.|TRBD1|TRBV10-3
TGTGCCATCAGTGAGATAGGGACAGGGGGCTCCTACGAGCAGTACTTC
CAISEIGTGGSYEQYF
>TRBJ2-3|.|TRBD2|TRBV29-1
TGCAGCGTGAAGCGGGAGGGAGACACAGATACGCAGTATTTT
CSVKREGDTDTQYF
>TRBJ1-1|once|TRBD1|TRBV18
TGTGCCAGCTCACCATTGGACAGGGGGCACACTGAAGCTTTCTTT
CASSPLDRGHTEAFF
>TRBJ1-1|.|.|TRBV11-2
TGTGCCAGCAGCGCGGGTTTTCCTGAAGCTTTCTTT
CASSAGFPEAFF
>TRBJ1-1|once|.|TRBV2
TGTGCCAGCAGTGTCGGCAGGGTGAGAACTGAAGCTTTCTTT
CASSVGRVRTEAFF
>TRBJ1-5|.|.|TRBV2
TGTGCCAGCAACACTTTTCGGGGGGCCCAGCCCCAGCATTTT
CASNTFRGAQPQHF
>TRBJ2-1|.|.|TRBV11-2
TGTGCCAGCACCCTTCGGGGGGCAGGGGATCTCAATGAGCAGTTCTTC
CASTLRGAGDLNEQFF
>TRBJ1-1|once|TRBD1|TRBV6-1
TGTGCCAGCAGAGACAGGGTTTTAGCTTTCTTT
CASRDRVLAFF
>TRBJ2-2|.|.|TRBV18
TGTGCCAGCTCCTCGGTGACACTTTACACCGGGGAGCTGTTTTTT
CASSSVTLYTGELFF
>TRBJ1-5|.|.|TRBV30
TGTGCCTGGAGTAGGACGGGGAATCAGCCCCAGCATTTT
CAWSRTGNQPQHF
>TRBJ2-7|.|.|TRBV5-6
TGTGCCAGCAGAGAAGGGTATGGGGGCCCCTACGAGCAGTACTTC
CASREGYGGPYEQYF
>TRBJ1-6|.|.|TRBV30
TGTGCCTGGGAGAGATGGGGGCAAGGTAATTCACCCCTCCACTTT
CAWERWGQGNSPLHF
>TRBJ1-2|.|TRBD1|TRBV27
TGTGCCAGTGACAGGGTAAAGTCTAACTATGGCTACACCTTC
CASDRVKSNYGYTF
>TRBJ1-5|few|TRBD1|TRBV28
TGTGCCAGCAGTTTCCGGACAGGAGGGACGCAGCCCCAGCATTTT
CASSFRTGGTQPQHF
>TRBJ2-2|.|TRBD2|TRBV7-6
TGTGCCAGCAGCCCCGGGACTAGCCCCACCGGGGAGCTGTTTTTT
CASSPGTSPTGELFF
>TRBJ1-2|few|.|TRBV28
TGTGCCAGCAGCTACTCAGGGGCGTACTATGGCTACACCTTC
CASSYSGAYYGYTF
>TRBJ2-2|.|TRBD1|TRBV19
TGTGCCAGTAGGAGACAGGGGACCACCGGGGAGCTGTTTTTT
CASRRQGTTGELFF
>TRBJ1-5|.|.|TRBV15
TGTGCCACCAGCTGGGGGGAGGCTGGGGAAAATCAGCCCCAGCATTTT
CATSWGEAGENQPQHF
>TRBJ2-7|.|.|TRBV7-9
TGTGCCAGCAGCTTAGGGGTAGGAGGTTCGTACGAGCAGTACTTC
CASSLGVGGSYEQYF
>TRBJ2-5|.|.|TRBV27
TGTGCCAGCAGTCCCAGGTTGTTAGAGACCCAGTACTTC
CASSPRLLETQYF
>TRBJ1-5|.|.|TRBV7-6
TGTGCCAGCAGCCCGTTGGGGGGAAATCAGCCCCAGCATTTT
CASSPLGGNQPQHF
>TRBJ2-1|.|TRBD1|TRBV9
TGTGCCAGCAGCGGGACAGGGAATGAGCAGTTCTTC
CASSGTGNEQFF
>TRBJ1-4|.|.|TRBV2
TGTGCCAGCAGGGCCAGGGCGGCTAATGAAAAACTGTTTTTT
CASRARAANEKLFF
>TRBJ1-2|.|.|TRBV11-3
TGTGCCAGCAGCTTGGAGGTCAACTATGGCTACACCTTC
CASSLEVNYGYTF
>TRBJ1-1|few|.|TRBV6-5
TGTGCCAGCAGGTACCAGGGGAACGTGAACACTGAAGCTTTCTTT
CASRYQGNVNTEAFF
>TRBJ2-1|.|.|TRBV7-9
TGTGCCAGCAGCTCCCAGGCCGATGAGCAGTTCTTC
CASSSQADEQFF
>TRBJ2-1|.|.|TRBV21-1
TGTGCCAGCAGCAAAGCCCCGGGACAGAACGGAAATGAGCAGTTCTTC
CASSKAPGQNGNEQFF
>TRBJ2-3|.|TRBD2|TRBV4-3
TGCGCCAGCAGCCAAGAACAGCGGGGGGGCCCCGATACGCAGTATTTT
CASSQEQRGGPDTQYF
>TRBJ1-2|.|TRBD1|TRBV7-2
TGTGCCAGCAGCTCCGGGGACAGTTACTATGGCTACACCTTC
CASSSGDSYYGYTF
>TRBJ2-3|once|.|TRBV29-1
TGCAGCGCCCCTTTTACTGATACGCAGTATTTT
CSAPFTDTQYF
>TRBJ1-4|few|.|TRBV11-3
TGTGCCAGCAGCTTCGACAGCGCAACTAATGAAAAACTGTTTTTT
CASSFDSATNEKLFF
>TRBJ1-1|.|TRBD1|TRBV30
TGTGCCTGGAGGAAGACAGGGATGAACACTGAAGCTTTCTTT
CAWRKTGMNTEAFF
>TRBJ1-2|.|.|TRBV6-1
TGTGCCAGCAGTGAAGTGGGTACAGGGAGGGCCTATGGCTACACCTTC
CASSEVGTGRAYGYTF
>TRBJ2-3|.|.|TRBV5-4
TGTGCCAGCAGCTTGGGACTAGAACACACAGATACGCAGTATTTT
CASSLGLEHTDTQYF
>TRBJ2-3|.|TRBD1|TRBV28
TGTGCCAGCAGCCGGACAGGCCTGAGCACAGATACGCAGTATTTT
CASSRTGLSTDTQYF
>TRBJ2-2|.|TRBD2|TRBV27
TGTGCCACCCGGGGTAGCGGGGCTTTGAACACCGGGGAGCTGTTTTTT
CATRGSGALNTGELFF
>TRBJ1-2|.|.|TRBV11-2
TGTGCCAGCAGCCCCCAGGGCTATGGCTACACCTTC
CASSPQGYGYTF
>TRBJ2-3|once|.|TRBV19
TGTGCCAGTAGTGTCAACAGGGTTACAGATACGCAGTATTTT
CASSVNRVTDTQYF